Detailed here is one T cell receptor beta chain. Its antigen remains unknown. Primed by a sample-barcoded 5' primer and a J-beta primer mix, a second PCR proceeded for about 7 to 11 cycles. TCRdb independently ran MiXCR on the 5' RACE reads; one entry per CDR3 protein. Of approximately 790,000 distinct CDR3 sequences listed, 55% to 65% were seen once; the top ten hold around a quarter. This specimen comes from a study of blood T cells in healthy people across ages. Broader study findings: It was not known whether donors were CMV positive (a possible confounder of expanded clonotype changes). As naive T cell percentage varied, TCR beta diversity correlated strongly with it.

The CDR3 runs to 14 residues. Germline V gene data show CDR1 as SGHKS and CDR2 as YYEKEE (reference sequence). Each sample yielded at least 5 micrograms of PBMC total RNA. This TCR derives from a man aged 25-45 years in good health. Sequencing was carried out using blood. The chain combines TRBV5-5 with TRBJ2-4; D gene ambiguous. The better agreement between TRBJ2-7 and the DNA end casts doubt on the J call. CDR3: CASSLEREIYEQYF. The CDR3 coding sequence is TGTGCCAGCAGCCTGGAGAGAGAGATCTACGAGCAGTACTTC.